This TCR beta chain was retrieved from a study of T cells after yellow fever vaccination (dated by TCRdb to the late 2010s). Background on the whole study: The SMART-Seq v4 Ultra Low Input RNA kit was used to prepare libraries from fractions with low cell numbers. To track T-cell clones before and after primary and booster YFV17D yellow fever vaccination, bulk TCR alpha and beta repertoires were sequenced longitudinally. Two healthy male donors made up the cohort, one aged 18 to 30 years and the other aged 30 to 39 years. Bulk PBMC replicates and cell subsets were isolated from blood drawn at multiple timepoints before and after both primary and secondary immunization. The research as a whole found: Because the study included only a couple of donors, the extent to which the findings can be generalized is limited. Most clones expanded after primary vaccination were re-detected after the booster (about 96% of CD4 and roughly 85% of CD8), suggesting broad memory maintenance. A small fraction of clonotypes showed up in both the CD4 and CD8 compartments, probably as a result of convergent recombination. FACS-sorted repertoires could contain abundant contaminating clonotypes from the bulk population, so computational filtering was required. Compared with the primary T-cell response, the secondary T-cell response was weaker but faster, peaking on day 5 rather than day 15.

The instrument given in TCRdb is Illumina NovaSeq 6000. TCR cDNA was synthesized by 5'RACE template switching, through which a universal primer site and unique molecular identifiers were introduced. Priming for cDNA synthesis came from both the TCR alpha and TCR beta constant segments. Libraries were amplified in two PCR steps, with sample barcodes and sequencing adapters added in the second step. Libraries were sequenced on Illumina HiSeq 2500 (2x100 bp) or NovaSeq (2x150 bp). In the paper's pipeline: Reads were demultiplexed and collapsed into UMI consensus sequences with MIGEC, and V(D)J alignment was performed with MiXCR. Vaccine-responding clonotypes were defined with edgeR using replicate PBMC samples, requiring FDR below 0.01 and a log2 fold change above 5 up to day 15. Each bulk clonotype received a CD4 or CD8 identity based on whether the sequenced CD4 or CD8 repertoire contained that clonotype at higher abundance. TCRdb trimmed public reads at Q25 via fastp, called clones via MiXCR and kept in-frame beta chains. Entries that share a CDR3 protein sequence are merged under the most common genes and DNA. The V and J calls were determined by TCRdb, not by the authors. This sample comprises some 300,000 distinct CDR3 sequences, approximately 11% of them detected only once. The top ten clones comprise approximately 3.3% of the sample.

The germline V gene supplies CDR1 SGHRS and CDR2 YFSETQ. V loses 6 bases, J loses 7 bases, and the germline ends lie 22 bases apart. From its cysteine to its phenylalanine, the CDR3 spans 15 amino acids. The CDR3 DNA has 45 bases and is translated from base 1. Notes on this clonotype: The target of this receptor is not known. Nothing much larger sits one base from this clone, and base qualities are not available.

The treatment or condition label corresponds to: live attenuated yellow fever vaccine strain. PBMCs were isolated from peripheral blood using a standard Ficoll-Paque protocol. Dynabeads CD4 and CD8 positive selection kits were used to isolate the CD4 and CD8 T-cell fractions. TriZol was used to extract RNA from bulk PBMCs, CD4 and CD8 fractions, and dextramer-positive and dextramer-negative fractions. The clonotype was recovered from a young man who received the YFV17D yellow fever vaccine. The source material was CD4+ T cells sorted from PBMCs, sampled 45 days after the yellow fever booster vaccination. The rearranged segments are TRBV5-1 and TRBJ1-2, with TRBD1 perhaps the D gene, on 6 matching bases. The sequenced DNA is TGCGCCAGCACTCCTACAGGGCCCTCCTGGGGTGGCTACACCTTC. Translated, it reads CASTPTGPSWGGYTF.